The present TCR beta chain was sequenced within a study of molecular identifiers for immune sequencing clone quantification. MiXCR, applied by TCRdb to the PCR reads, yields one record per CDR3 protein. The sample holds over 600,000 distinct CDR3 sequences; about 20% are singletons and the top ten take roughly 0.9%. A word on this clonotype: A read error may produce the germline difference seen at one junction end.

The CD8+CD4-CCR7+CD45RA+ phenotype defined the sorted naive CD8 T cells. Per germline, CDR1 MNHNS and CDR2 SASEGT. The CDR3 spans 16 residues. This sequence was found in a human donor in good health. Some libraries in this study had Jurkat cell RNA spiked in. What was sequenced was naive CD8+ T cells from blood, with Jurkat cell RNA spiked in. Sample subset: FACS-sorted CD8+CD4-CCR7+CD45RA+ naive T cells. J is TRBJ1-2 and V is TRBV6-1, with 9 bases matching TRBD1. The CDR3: CASSGYRDRETYGYAF. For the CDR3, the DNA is TGTGCCAGCAGTGGATACCGGGACAGGGAAACTTATGGCTACGCCTTC.